The sequence of this T cell receptor beta chain was determined in a study of cytomegalovirus exposure and HLA in healthy donors. Findings of the study overall: Highest at DRB1 and lowest at HLA-C, TCR association rates differed among HLA loci in a later analysis.

With regard to this clone: Its antigen is not identified.

CDR3 length: 12 amino acids. Germline V gene data show CDR1 as SQVTM and CDR2 as ANQGSEA. The junction had 4 bases not matched to a gene; V was cut back by 3 bases and J by 8 bases. Primers included in the PCR were 60 Vbeta and 13 Jbeta primers. Measured with immunoSEQ multiplex PCR; TCRdb has only the in-frame clones, and not every one. The profile covers some 80,000 clones, with 60% to 85% appearing a single time and roughly 1.5% taken by the ten largest. The receptor's source is a man in his forties or fifties in good health and CMV-seronegative. The J gene is TRBJ2-1, the V gene TRBV29-1, with 7 bases aligning to TRBD2. Sequencing used PBMCs. CDR3 sequence reads: CSVDPGRDEQFF. Written as DNA, the CDR3 is TGCAGCGTTGATCCAGGGAGGGATGAGCAGTTCTTC.